Following are 31 T cell receptor beta chains from one sample sequenced in a study of shared clonotypes between healthy human individuals. Produced via immunoSEQ multiplex PCR; TCRdb's table is partial and in-frame only. The repertoire holds fewer than 1 million clones, with about 96% as singletons. Naive CD8 cells, CD45RO-negative and positively selected for CCR7, excluded terminally differentiated effector memory CD45RA+ cells. The sequenced material came from naive CD8+ T cells sorted from blood. These receptors came from a man younger than 45 in good health.

V and J are TRBV9 and TRBJ1-1, with D tentatively TRBD1 (5 bases). The CDR3 spans 13 residues. Trimming shortened V by 0 bases and J by 5 bases, and 8 bases separated the two germline ends. The germline CDR1 and CDR2 sequences are SGDLS and YYNGEE. The CDR3 reads CASSVAGRTEAFF. DNA of the CDR3: TGTGCCAGCAGCGTAGCAGGGAGGACTGAAGCTTTCTTT.

This rearrangement joins TRBV11-2 to TRBJ2-7; D ambiguous. Germline V gene data show CDR1 as SGHAT and CDR2 as FQNNGV. V was shortened by 0 bases and J by 6 bases, with 6 bases between the two germline ends. CDR3 size: 12 residues. CDR3 DNA sequence: TGTGCCAGCAGCTTAGACCCCGTCGAGCAGTACTTC. Its translation: CASSLDPVEQYF. Looking up the rest from reference TRBV11-2 and TRBJ2-7 gives the full variable domain: EAGVAQSPRYKIIEKRQSVAFWCNPISGHATLYWYQQILGQGPKLLIQFQNNGVVDDSQLPKDRFSAERLKGVDSTLKIQPAKLEDSAVYLCASSLDPVEQYFGPGTRLTVT.

The chain carries TRBV10-2 and TRBJ1-4; D not resolved. The germline V gene encodes CDR1 WSHSY and CDR2 SAAADI. The CDR3 sequence is 15 residues long. V dropped 0 bases and J dropped 6 bases, with 11 bases sitting between them. CDR3 amino acids: CASSESGKGYEKLFF. The CDR3 bases are TGCGCCAGCAGTGAGTCCGGGAAAGGATATGAAAAACTGTTTTTT.

The gene calls are TRBV5-5 and TRBJ2-2; D is undetermined. The CDR3 contains 13 residues. V gave up 0 bases and J gave up 9 bases, with 9 bases separating them. Germline loops: CDR1 SGHKS, CDR2 YYEKEE (reference sequence). CDR3 DNA: TGTGCCAGCAGCTTGGGGTCTACCTGGGAGCTGTTTTTT. Translating gives CASSLGSTWELFF.

The chain employs TRBV9 and TRBJ2-1, with TRBD1 matching 7 bases. Germline CDR1 and CDR2: SGDLS and YYNGEE. V gave up 4 bases and J gave up 5 bases; unmatched junction bases: 6. The CDR3 is made up of 14 amino acids. The CDR3 here is CASSIQGWDNEQFF. The CDR3 nucleotides read TGTGCCAGCAGCATACAGGGGTGGGACAATGAGCAGTTCTTC.

The rearrangement uses TRBV29-1 and TRBJ2-1; TRBD2 might be the D (6 bases). The CDR3 has 13 residues. Trimming took 1 base from V and 4 from J, leaving 8 bases between them. Per germline, CDR1 SQVTM and CDR2 ANQGSEA. CDR3 in DNA: TGCAGCGTTGAAGGGACTACATACAATGAGCAGTTCTTC. Its translation is CSVEGTTYNEQFF.

This clone was recorded only once. V is TRBV6-4 and J is TRBJ2-3; TRBD2 matches 8 bases. CDR1 and CDR2 (germline): MRHNA, SNTAGT. The CDR3 runs 16 residues. The V gene end was trimmed by 6 bases and the J gene end by 4 bases; junction bases not matched to a gene: 12. The DNA of the CDR3 is TGTGCCAGCAGCACCGTAGCGGGACTCGGTCCAGATACGCAGTATTTT. Residues: CASSTVAGLGPDTQYF.

The V gene is TRBV7-6, the J gene TRBJ2-6; the match to TRBD1 covers 10 bases. The V gene's germline CDR1 is SGHVS and CDR2 FNYEAQ. After removal of 4 bases from V and 2 bases from J, the junction contained 11 bases not matched to a gene. The CDR3 extends over 19 amino acids. CDR3 in DNA: TGTGCCAGCAGCTGGGACCGGGACAGGGGAAGAACTGGGGCCAACGTCCTGACTTTC. Its protein is CASSWDRDRGRTGANVLTF. The entire variable domain, with the rest obtained from reference TRBV7-6 and TRBJ2-6, is as follows: GAGVSQSPRYKVTKRGQDVALRCDPISGHVSLYWYRQALGQGPEFLTYFNYEAQQDKSGLPNDRFSAERPEGSISTLTIQRTEQRDSAMYRCASSWDRDRGRTGANVLTFGAGSRLTVL.

The V call is TRBV30, the J call TRBJ2-2; D is perhaps TRBD2 (6 bases). The germline V gene encodes CDR1 GTSNPN and CDR2 SVGIG (reference sequence). This CDR3 region has 15 residues. Trimming shortened V by 8 bases and J by 0 bases, and 16 bases separated the two germline ends. This CDR3 reads CAGGVSGANTGELFF. CDR3 DNA: TGTGCCGGAGGGGTAAGCGGAGCGAACACCGGGGAGCTGTTTTTT.

The J gene is TRBJ2-3, the V gene TRBV9; D assignment may be TRBD1 or TRBD2 (5 bases each). Germline CDR1 and CDR2: SGDLS and YYNGEE. Trimming shortened V by 0 bases and J by 6 bases, and 17 bases separated the two germline ends. This CDR3 is built from 16 residues. This CDR3 is CASSVDRVGPADTQYF. The CDR3 DNA is TGTGCCAGCAGCGTAGATAGGGTGGGACCAGCCGATACGCAGTATTTT.

The chain uses TRBV27 and TRBJ1-2, with D perhaps matching TRBD1 (6 bases). The germline gives CDR1 MNHEY, CDR2 SMNVEV (reference sequence). This CDR3 is 16 amino acids long. The V end lost 3 bases, the J end lost 3 bases, and 17 bases lay between the germline ends. The DNA for the CDR3 is TGTGCCAGCAGTTTTCGCCCTACAGGGTTTGACTATGGCTACACCTTC. Amino acids: CASSFRPTGFDYGYTF.

This chain links TRBV7-9 with TRBJ1-5; D is ambiguous. CDR1 and CDR2 (germline): SEHNR, FQNEAQ (reference sequence). With 2 bases removed from V and 4 bases from J, the gap between germline ends came to 6 bases. The CDR3 consists of 13 residues. For the CDR3, the DNA is TGTGCCAGCAGCTTAAGCATAAATCAGCCCCAGCATTTT. Translation: CASSLSINQPQHF.

V and J are TRBV5-4 and TRBJ2-1; 10 bases map to TRBD2. The CDR3 contains 15 residues. V trimming: 3 bases; J trimming: 1 base; junction bases outside the gene matches: 1. Germline loops: CDR1 SGHNT, CDR2 YYREEE (reference sequence). The CDR3 spells CASSSGLASYNEQFF. The CDR3 DNA is TGTGCCAGCAGCTCGGGACTAGCGTCCTACAATGAGCAGTTCTTC.

The chain joins TRBV7-9 to TRBJ2-7; no firm D call. CDR3 length equals 15 residues. Germline V gene data show CDR1 as SEHNR and CDR2 as FQNEAQ (reference sequence). Trimming took 1 base from V and 0 from J, leaving 10 bases between them. In nucleotides, the CDR3 is TGTGCCAGCAGCTTAGATGGGAAGAGCTCCTACGAGCAGTACTTC. This gives the protein CASSLDGKSSYEQYF. The full variable domain, with the rest looked up from reference TRBV7-9 and TRBJ2-7, is DTGVSQNPRHKITKRGQNVTFRCDPISEHNRLYWYRQTLGQGPEFLTYFQNEAQLEKSRLLSDRFSAERPKGSFSTLEIQRTEQGDSAMYLCASSLDGKSSYEQYFGPGTRLTVT.

The chain combines TRBV11-2 with TRBJ1-1; no clear D. Germline-derived CDR1 and CDR2 are SGHAT and FQNNGV. The CDR3 spans 11 residues. The germline V and J ends were trimmed by 3 bases and 11 bases, with 10 bases remaining between them. The CDR3 coding sequence is TGTGCCAGCAGCTTCCTGGCGTTGGCTTTCTTT. Its protein product is CASSFLALAFF.

V and J are TRBV27 and TRBJ2-1; 11 bases fit TRBD1. This CDR3 is built from 15 residues. J was trimmed by 9 bases and V by 1 base; bases with no gene match: 5. Germline loops: CDR1 MNHEY, CDR2 SMNVEV (reference sequence). The CDR3: CASSLFGTGGTEQFF. As DNA, the CDR3 is TGTGCCAGCAGTTTATTCGGGACAGGGGGGACTGAGCAGTTCTTC.

The chain recombines TRBV11-2 with TRBJ2-7; D is perhaps TRBD1 (6 bases). V lost 3 bases, J lost 4 bases, and 10 bases lay in between. This CDR3 comprises 13 residues. In germline, CDR1 is SGHAT, CDR2 FQNNGV. The CDR3 DNA reads as TGTGCCAGCAGCTTGGGACACATTTACGAGCAGTACTTC. This translates into CASSLGHIYEQYF.

This clone has only one observation. CDR3: CASSQGSRFTGELFF. The CDR3 DNA reads as TGTGCCAGCAGCCAGGGGAGCCGGTTTACCGGGGAGCTGTTTTTT. This chain links TRBV7-6 with TRBJ2-2; D perhaps matches TRBD1 (6 bases). The CDR3 spans 15 residues. Trimming left V 5 bases short and J 5 bases short, with 15 bases between. Germline CDR1 is SGHVS and CDR2 is FNYEAQ.

The chain links TRBV9 to TRBJ2-1; TRBD2 matches at 11 bases. Per the germline V gene, CDR1 is SGDLS and CDR2 is YYNGEE. CDR3 length: 15 amino acids. The J segment lost 6 bases and the V segment lost 2 bases, leaving 4 bases of the junction unmatched. CDR3 DNA sequence: TGTGCCAGCAGCGTTAGCGGGAGGGCCGGCAATGAGCAGTTCTTC. It yields the protein CASSVSGRAGNEQFF.

The chain recombines TRBV7-2 with TRBJ2-7, with 8 bases aligning to TRBD1. CDR1 SGHTA and CDR2 FQGNSA come from the germline V gene. The CDR3 has 13 residues. With 5 bases clipped from V and 2 bases from J, the junction kept 2 bases outside the gene matches. The CDR3 here is CASSRQGTYEQYF. CDR3 DNA sequence: TGTGCCAGCAGCCGACAGGGGACCTACGAGCAGTACTTC.

The rearrangement joins TRBV7-9 to TRBJ2-3, with TRBD2 matching over 7 bases. Germline lookup yields CDR1 SEHNR and CDR2 FQNEAQ (reference sequence). This CDR3 spans 13 amino acids. Trimming took 8 bases from V and 2 from J; bases not matched to a gene: 4. The CDR3 DNA sequence: TGTGCCAGCTGGGGGGGGATCACAGATACGCAGTATTTT. Its translation: CASWGGITDTQYF.

This chain joins TRBV30 and TRBJ1-3, with 10 bases that match TRBD1. This CDR3 is built from 15 residues. CDR1 GTSNPN and CDR2 SVGIG come from the germline V gene (reference sequence). V was clipped by 2 bases and J by 3 bases; unmatched bases: 4. The CDR3 spells CAWSYGTGVGNTIYF. Here the CDR3 DNA reads TGTGCCTGGAGTTATGGGACAGGGGTTGGAAACACCATATATTTT.

The chain carries TRBV11-2 and TRBJ2-1, with 11 bases fitting TRBD2. This CDR3 has 18 amino acids. V lost 0 bases and J lost 1; bases outside the gene matches: 5. Looked up from germline, CDR1 is SGHAT and CDR2 is FQNNGV. In DNA form, the CDR3 reads TGTGCCAGCAGCTTAGATCTCGGACTAGCGGGTTCCTACAATGAGCAGTTCTTC. Amino acid sequence: CASSLDLGLAGSYNEQFF.

The chain joins TRBV5-1 to TRBJ2-3; 8 bases are shared with TRBD2. The CDR3 runs 14 residues. The germline gives CDR1 SGHRS, CDR2 YFSETQ. V dropped 7 bases and J dropped 0; count of bases not matched to a gene: 4. The CDR3 region is CASGIAGSTDTQYF. Here the CDR3 DNA reads TGCGCCAGCGGAATAGCGGGAAGCACAGATACGCAGTATTTT.

J is TRBJ1-1 and V is TRBV5-1; no clear D gene. V was pared by 0 bases and J by 1 base, with 13 bases between. The CDR3 sequence is 16 residues long. Germline V gene sequence: CDR1 SGHRS, CDR2 YFSETQ. CDR3 DNA sequence: TGCGCCAGCAGCTTGGTGTCTACGGTGGGGAACACTGAAGCTTTCTTT. Its protein is CASSLVSTVGNTEAFF.

The chain uses TRBV9 and TRBJ2-1; no firm D call. This CDR3 is 16 amino acids long. Germline values: CDR1 SGDLS, CDR2 YYNGEE. Trimming took off 0 bases at V and 0 bases at J, with 10 bases between the two ends. The DNA of the CDR3 is TGTGCCAGCAGCGTAGAAAGCGCGCCCTCCTACAATGAGCAGTTCTTC. This gives the protein CASSVESAPSYNEQFF.

The chain employs TRBV4-1 and TRBJ1-1, with 7 bases lining up with TRBD1. V trimming: 2 bases; J trimming: 4 bases; junction bases outside the gene matches: 4. The CDR3 is 14 amino acids. Germline V lookup: CDR1 MGHRA, CDR2 YSYEKL. The CDR3: CASSQMTGITEAFF. The CDR3 DNA follows: TGCGCCAGCAGCCAAATGACAGGGATCACTGAAGCTTTCTTT.

The rearrangement links TRBV15 to TRBJ2-3; TRBD2 agrees at 7 bases. In germline, CDR1 is LNHNV, CDR2 YYDKDF (reference sequence). This CDR3 contains 15 residues. The V and J ends lost 0 bases and 5 bases, in that order; junction bases with no gene match: 5. CDR3 sequence (DNA): TGTGCCACCAGCAGAGATCGCCCGGGAGGAGATACGCAGTATTTT. Translated, it gives CATSRDRPGGDTQYF.

The V and J genes are TRBV30 and TRBJ2-1, with 8 positions matching TRBD1. CDR1 is GTSNPN, CDR2 SVGIG, per germline (reference sequence). CDR3 length: 14 amino acids. V shed 1 base and J 5 bases; nucleotides not matched to a gene: 4. CDR3 loop: CAWSAGTGDNEQFF. As DNA, the CDR3 is TGTGCCTGGAGTGCCGGGACAGGAGACAATGAGCAGTTCTTC.

The gene calls are TRBV19 and TRBJ1-5; a weak D match, TRBD1 (5 bases). CDR3 length: 15 amino acids. CDR1 and CDR2 from the germline V gene are LNHDA and SQIVND (reference sequence). V was pared by 4 bases and J by 5 bases, with 15 bases between. CDR3 DNA: TGTGCCAGTAGTACCCCGGCAGGGCTGGATCAGCCCCAGCATTTT. Its translation is CASSTPAGLDQPQHF.

The chain has TRBV10-3 and TRBJ2-2; D may be TRBD2 (5 bases). V was trimmed by 4 bases and J by 4 bases, leaving 10 bases between them. CDR3 size: 14 residues. Per the germline V gene, CDR1 is ENHRY and CDR2 is SYGVKD. CDR3 protein: CAISVERFTGELFF. CDR3 DNA: TGTGCCATCAGTGTTGAGCGGTTCACCGGGGAGCTGTTTTTT.